One sample yielded the 14 T cell receptor beta chains listed below, sequenced in a study of T cell repertoires in cytomegalovirus infection. MiXCR, run by TCRdb on the reads, gives a single entry per CDR3 protein. The table shows some 97,000 distinct CDR3 sequences, with less than 25% occurring only once. The sample taken for sequencing was CD8+ T cells from PBMCs. The receptors stem from a human donor in good health (CMV status not recorded). Some clones in this sample may be carry-over from other donors' samples.

In its sample, this clonotype was seen many times. The genes are TRBV7-9 and TRBJ1-1; 9 nucleotides agree with TRBD1. Looked up from germline, CDR1 is SEHNR and CDR2 is FQNEAQ (reference sequence). J was trimmed by 4 bases and V by 5 bases; bases with no gene match: 14. CDR3 size: 17 residues. This CDR3 is CASSLHDLQGARTEAFF. The CDR3 DNA sequence: TGTGCCAGCAGCCTACACGACCTACAGGGGGCGCGCACTGAAGCTTTCTTT.

This clonotype was seen a handful of times. The chain couples TRBV5-5 to TRBJ2-7, with 10 bases that match TRBD2. V shed 2 bases and J 7 bases; nucleotides not matched to a gene: 6. CDR1 and CDR2 (germline): SGHKS, YYEKEE (reference sequence). The CDR3 totals 14 residues. The CDR3 DNA reads TGTGCCAGCAGCTTTAGCGGGGGGTCGGGTGAGCAGTACTTC. This translates into CASSFSGGSGEQYF.

The gene calls are TRBV10-3 and TRBJ1-2; D remains unclear. Per germline, CDR1 ENHRY and CDR2 SYGVKD. The CDR3 is 13 residues long. Trimming shortened V by 0 bases and J by 9 bases, and 11 bases separated the two germline ends. The CDR3 nucleotides read TGTGCCATCAGTGAGTCTGGAGACTCCCGCTACACCTTC. It encodes CAISESGDSRYTF.

V usage is TRBV7-6 and J usage is TRBJ1-1; no definite D call. Trimming took off 3 bases at V and 11 bases at J, with 10 bases between the two ends. Germline V gene data show CDR1 as SGHVS and CDR2 as FNYEAQ. There are 11 residues in the CDR3. The CDR3 sequence is CASSFTDYAFF. The CDR3 DNA reads as TGTGCCAGCAGCTTCACGGACTATGCTTTCTTT.

The V gene is TRBV19, the J gene TRBJ1-1, with D possibly being TRBD1 (6 bases). Germline values: CDR1 LNHDA, CDR2 SQIVND (reference sequence). This CDR3 region has 15 residues. Between the trimmed V and J ends, which lost 6 bases and 5 bases, there was a span of 19 bases. The CDR3 reads CASREAGAQGTEAFF. In DNA form, the CDR3 reads TGTGCCAGTAGAGAGGCAGGGGCGCAGGGGACTGAAGCTTTCTTT.

The rearrangement uses TRBV6-2 or TRBV6-3 and TRBJ1-1; 11 bases map to TRBD1. The J segment lost 3 bases and the V segment lost 0 bases, leaving 3 bases of the junction unmatched. The germline gives CDR1 MNHEY, CDR2 SVGEGT. The CDR3 runs 16 residues. In DNA, the CDR3 is TGTGCCAGCAGTTACTCCCGGACAGGGGGCTACACTGAAGCTTTCTTT. It translates to CASSYSRTGGYTEAFF.

This chain connects TRBV11-2 to TRBJ2-7; D unresolved. The V end was cut by 5 bases, the J end by 5 bases, with 10 bases between. This CDR3 comprises 12 residues. CDR1 is SGHAT and CDR2 is FQNNGV in the germline V gene. This chain's CDR3 is CASSVLGDEQYF. CDR3 DNA sequence: TGTGCCAGCAGCGTATTGGGCGACGAGCAGTACTTC.

On this clonotype itself: A read error may be the cause here, since a much bigger clone is one base away. The rearrangement uses TRBV10-3 and TRBJ1-2, with TRBD1 matching over 12 bases. Germline trimming cut 5 bases from V and 3 bases from J; bases unmatched to any gene: 7. The CDR3 spans 16 residues. The germline CDR1 and CDR2 sequences are ENHRY and SYGVKD. DNA for the CDR3: TGTGCCATCAGTACCGGGACAGGGGGCGCCGACTATGGCTACACCTTC. Encoded protein: CAISTGTGGADYGYTF.

The chain has TRBV28 and TRBJ2-5; 7 positions agree with TRBD1. The CDR3 is 14 amino acids. The V and J ends lost 0 bases and 4 bases, in that order; junction bases with no gene match: 2. Germline V gives CDR1 MDHEN, CDR2 SYDVKM. Here the CDR3 DNA reads TGTGCCAGCAGTTTATGGTCAGGGGGAGAGACCCAGTACTTC. Amino acids: CASSLWSGGETQYF.

The genes are TRBV28 and TRBJ1-1, with 7 bases matching TRBD1. The CDR3 is 14 residues long. V lost 8 bases and J lost 10; bases outside the gene matches: 16. Germline V gene sequence: CDR1 MDHEN, CDR2 SYDVKM. Written as DNA, the CDR3 is TGTGCCAGCGTCCCAAGCAGGGGGAACAAAGGAGCTTTCTTT. As protein: CASVPSRGNKGAFF.

This clonotype was recorded at least ten times. The CDR3 sequence: CSARDKENYNEQFF. DNA of the CDR3: TGCAGTGCTAGAGATAAAGAGAACTACAATGAGCAGTTCTTC. The V gene is TRBV20-1, the J gene TRBJ2-1; D call uncertain. CDR1 and CDR2 from the germline V gene are DFQATT and SNEGSKA (reference sequence). This CDR3 has 14 residues. Trimming took 0 bases from V and 3 from J, leaving 9 bases between them.

The CDR3 loop reads CASSLVRGHEQYF. CDR3 bases: TGTGCCAGCAGCTTGGTTCGGGGACACGAGCAGTACTTC. The V and J genes are TRBV5-5 and TRBJ2-7, with D perhaps being TRBD1 or TRBD2 (5 bases each). CDR1 SGHKS and CDR2 YYEKEE come from the germline V gene (reference sequence). CDR3 length equals 13 residues. V dropped 0 bases and J dropped 5 bases, with 9 bases sitting between them. Full variable domain (missing parts from reference TRBV5-5 and TRBJ2-7): DAGVTQSPTHLIKTRGQQVTLRCSPISGHKSVSWYQQVLGQGPQFIFQYYEKEERGRGNFPDRFSARQFPNYSSELNVNALLLGDSALYLCASSLVRGHEQYFGPGTRLTVT.

This clonotype is medium-sized (0.01 to 0.1%) in the sample. This rearrangement joins TRBV6-2 or TRBV6-3 to TRBJ1-5; D gene uncertain. Looked up from germline, CDR1 is MNHEY and CDR2 is SVGEGT. V dropped 3 bases and J dropped 1 base, with 7 bases sitting between them. This CDR3 has 14 amino acids. CDR3 bases: TGTGCCAGCAGTTATTGGGGAAGCAATCAGCCCCAGCATTTT. Residues: CASSYWGSNQPQHF.

This clonotype was recorded only once. The chain employs TRBV11-2 and TRBJ2-7; 11 nucleotides align to TRBD1. This CDR3 has 18 residues. From germline, CDR1 is SGHAT and CDR2 FQNNGV. V gave up 3 bases and J gave up 0 bases; unmatched junction bases: 10. Here the CDR3 reads CASSLGTGGFGSSYEQYF. Written as DNA, the CDR3 is TGTGCCAGCAGCTTGGGGACAGGGGGTTTCGGCAGCTCCTACGAGCAGTACTTC.